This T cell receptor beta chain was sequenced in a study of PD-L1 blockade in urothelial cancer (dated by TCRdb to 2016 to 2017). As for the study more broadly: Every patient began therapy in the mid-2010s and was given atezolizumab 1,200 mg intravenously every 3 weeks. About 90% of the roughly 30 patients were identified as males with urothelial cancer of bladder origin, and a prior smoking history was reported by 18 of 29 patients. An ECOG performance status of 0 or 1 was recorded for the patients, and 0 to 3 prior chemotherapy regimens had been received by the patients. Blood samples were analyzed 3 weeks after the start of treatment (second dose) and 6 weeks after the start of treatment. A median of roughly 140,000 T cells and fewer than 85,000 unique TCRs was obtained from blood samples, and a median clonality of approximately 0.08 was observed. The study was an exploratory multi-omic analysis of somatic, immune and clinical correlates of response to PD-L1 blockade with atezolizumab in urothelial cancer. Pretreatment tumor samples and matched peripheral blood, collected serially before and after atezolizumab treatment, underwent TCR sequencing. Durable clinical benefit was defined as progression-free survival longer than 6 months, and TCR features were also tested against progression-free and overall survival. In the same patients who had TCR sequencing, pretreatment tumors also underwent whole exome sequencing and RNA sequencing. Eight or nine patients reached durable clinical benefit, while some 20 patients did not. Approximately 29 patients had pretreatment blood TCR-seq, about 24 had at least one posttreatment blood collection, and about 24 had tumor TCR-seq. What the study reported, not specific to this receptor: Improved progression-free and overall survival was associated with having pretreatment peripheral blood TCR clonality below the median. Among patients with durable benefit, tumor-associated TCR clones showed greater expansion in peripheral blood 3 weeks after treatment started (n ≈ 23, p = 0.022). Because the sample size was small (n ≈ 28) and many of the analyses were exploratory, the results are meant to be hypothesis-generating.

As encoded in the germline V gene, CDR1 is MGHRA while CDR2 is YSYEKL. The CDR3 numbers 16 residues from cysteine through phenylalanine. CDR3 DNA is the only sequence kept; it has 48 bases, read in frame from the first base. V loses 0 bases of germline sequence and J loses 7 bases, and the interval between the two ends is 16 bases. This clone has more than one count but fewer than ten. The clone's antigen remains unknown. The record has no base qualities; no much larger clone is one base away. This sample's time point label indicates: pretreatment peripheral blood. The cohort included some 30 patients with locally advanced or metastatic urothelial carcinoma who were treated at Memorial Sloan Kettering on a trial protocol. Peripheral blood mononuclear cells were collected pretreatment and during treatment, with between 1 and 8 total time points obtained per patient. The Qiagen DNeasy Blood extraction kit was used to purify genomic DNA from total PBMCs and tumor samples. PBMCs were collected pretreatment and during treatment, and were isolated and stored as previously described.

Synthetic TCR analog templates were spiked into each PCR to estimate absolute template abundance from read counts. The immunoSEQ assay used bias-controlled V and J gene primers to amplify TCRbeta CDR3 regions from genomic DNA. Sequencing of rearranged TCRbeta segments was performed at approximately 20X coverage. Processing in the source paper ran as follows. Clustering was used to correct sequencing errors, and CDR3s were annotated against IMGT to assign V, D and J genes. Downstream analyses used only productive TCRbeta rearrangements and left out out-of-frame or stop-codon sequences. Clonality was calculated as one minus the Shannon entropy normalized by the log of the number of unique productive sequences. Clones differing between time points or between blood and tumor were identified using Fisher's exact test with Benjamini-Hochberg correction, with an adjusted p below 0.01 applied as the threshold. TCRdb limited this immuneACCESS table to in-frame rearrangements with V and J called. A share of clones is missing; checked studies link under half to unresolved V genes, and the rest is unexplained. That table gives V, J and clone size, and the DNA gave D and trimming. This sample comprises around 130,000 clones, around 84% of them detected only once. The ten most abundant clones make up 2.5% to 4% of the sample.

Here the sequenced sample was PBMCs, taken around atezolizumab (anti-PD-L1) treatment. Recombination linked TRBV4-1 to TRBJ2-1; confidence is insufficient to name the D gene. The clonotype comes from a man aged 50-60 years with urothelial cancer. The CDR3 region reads CASSQDTSAITNEQFF. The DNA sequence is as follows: TGCGCCAGCAGCCAAGATACGAGCGCAATTACAAATGAGCAGTTCTTC.